A selection of T cell receptor beta chains follows, all from one sample in a study of T cell repertoires in ileal Crohn's disease. The table came from immunoSEQ multiplex PCR; TCRdb's copy has only in-frame clones and leaves some out. This table holds about 1,100 clones, 85% to 90% found once. The sequenced material came from ileal tissue. All receptors derive from an adult with Crohn's disease. Both conserved end residues are part of each CDR3. The order of the fields is J gene, V gene, clone size, D gene, CDR3 DNA, CDR3 protein. D genes are given only for firm matches. Where a row states a size, it is once, few, many or the class of an expanded clone; other rows omit it.

TRBJ1-1,TRBV5-6,few,-,TGTGCCAGCACCGTCGACAGCGACACTGAAGCTTTCTTT,CASTVDSDTEAFF
TRBJ1-2,TRBV27,-,-,TGTGCCAGCAGTTTACGGCAGGGAGGGGGAGATGGCTACACCTTC,CASSLRQGGGDGYTF
TRBJ1-2,TRBV19,-,TRBD1,TGTGCCAGTAGATATGGACAGGGCGGTAACTATGGCTACACCTTC,CASRYGQGGNYGYTF
TRBJ2-3,TRBV29-1,-,-,TGCAGCGTTGTAGTAGGGGCGGCAGATACGCAGTATTTT,CSVVVGAADTQYF
TRBJ2-7,TRBV30,few,-,TGTGCCTGGAGTGTCTTAGGGGACGAGCAGTACTTC,CAWSVLGDEQYF
TRBJ1-1,TRBV7-9,once,TRBD1,TGTGCCAGCAGCCCCGGACAGGGGGAAACTGAAGCTTTCTTT,CASSPGQGETEAFF
TRBJ1-2,TRBV19,-,-,TGTGCCAGTAGTCTGCAGGTTCCCTATGGCTACACCTTC,CASSLQVPYGYTF
TRBJ2-1,TRBV4-3,-,TRBD2,TGCGCCAGCAGCTATGGACTAGCGGATTACAATGAGCAGTTCTTC,CASSYGLADYNEQFF
TRBJ1-2,TRBV10-3,-,TRBD1,TGTGCCATCTCATCGTGGACAGGCTATGGCTACACCTTC,CAISSWTGYGYTF
TRBJ1-1,TRBV6-5,-,-,TGTGCCAGCAGGGCAGGGGTTAACACTGAAGCTTTCTTT,CASRAGVNTEAFF
TRBJ2-2,TRBV6-4,-,TRBD2,TGTGCCAGCAGTGCGGCGGGAGACACCGGGAAGCTGTTTTTT,CASSAAGDTGKLFF
TRBJ1-2,TRBV15,-,TRBD1,TGTGCCACCAGCAGAGGGGGGACAGGGGAATACTATGGCTACACCTTC,CATSRGGTGEYYGYTF
TRBJ2-7,TRBV19,-,TRBD2,TGTGCCAGTAGTACCACCCCCGGGGGAGGGAGCTCCTACGAGCAGTACTTC,CASSTTPGGGSSYEQYF
TRBJ1-5,TRBV12-5,-,-,TGTGCTAGTGCCCTCTACGGGGTGGTAAATCAGCCCCAGCATTTT,CASALYGVVNQPQHF
TRBJ2-7,TRBV14,-,TRBD1,TGTGCCAGCAGCCAAGATCTGGGGACAGGGGCCGAGCAGTACTTC,CASSQDLGTGAEQYF
TRBJ2-7,TRBV5-1,-,TRBD1,TGCGCCAGCAGCTTGGGGACAGGGGCTAACGAGCAGTACTTC,CASSLGTGANEQYF
TRBJ1-6,TRBV7-9,few,TRBD1,TGTGCCAGCAGCTTAGAAGGACAGGGGTATTCACCCCTCCACTTT,CASSLEGQGYSPLHF
TRBJ1-2,TRBV4-3,-,TRBD1,TGCGCCAGCAGCCAAGCAGAGAACAGGGGTGGCTACACCTTC,CASSQAENRGGYTF
TRBJ1-1,TRBV4-3,-,TRBD1,TGCGCCAGCAGCCAAGATTCAGGGGGGAACACTGAAGCTTTCTTT,CASSQDSGGNTEAFF
TRBJ1-1,TRBV30,-,-,TGTGCCTGGAGTGCTGTTCGGGGAGGTGAAGCTTTCTTT,CAWSAVRGGEAFF
TRBJ1-1,TRBV7-9,-,TRBD1,TGTGCCAGCAGTACTCAGGGGGACCTCACTGAAGCTTTCTTT,CASSTQGDLTEAFF
TRBJ2-3,TRBV30,-,-,TGTGCCTGGGGAGGGGGGGTTACGCAGTATTTT,CAWGGGVTQYF
TRBJ1-3,TRBV30,-,-,TGTGCCTGGCAGGGCAACTCTGGAAACACCATATATTTT,CAWQGNSGNTIYF
TRBJ1-3,TRBV18,-,-,TGTGCCAGCTCACCAGCCGGGGGAAACACCATATATTTT,CASSPAGGNTIYF
TRBJ2-2,TRBV10-1,-,-,TGCGCCAGCAGTGAACGGGAAATCACCGGGGAGCTGTTTTTT,CASSEREITGELFF
TRBJ1-1,TRBV19,-,-,TGTGCCAGTAGTAAGCGGATACCGCTGAACACTGAAGCTTTCTTT,CASSKRIPLNTEAFF
TRBJ2-2,TRBV19,-,-,TGTGCCAGTAATGGGGGGTGGGCCGGGGAGCTGTTTTTT,CASNGGWAGELFF
TRBJ2-7,TRBV7-3,few,-,TGTGCCAGCAGCTTAACGGGCGGGGGCACCTACGAGCAGTACTTC,CASSLTGGGTYEQYF
TRBJ2-5,TRBV11-2,once,-,TGTGCCAGCAGCGGGAGCCCCGGGGAGACCCAGTACTTC,CASSGSPGETQYF
TRBJ1-2,TRBV30,-,TRBD1,TGTGCCTGGAGTGTAGGGACAGGGGGACCACATGGCTACACCTTC,CAWSVGTGGPHGYTF
TRBJ1-5,TRBV30,-,TRBD1,TGTGCCTGGAGTTCCTCCAGGGGGACCAATCAGCCCCAGCATTTT,CAWSSSRGTNQPQHF